A single sample gave rise to the 9 T cell receptor beta chains below, sequenced in a study of vaccination effects on CD4 cells after COVID-19. Antigen-specific CD4+ T cells expanded by the ViraFEST assay with viral peptide pools were then sequenced. A 10-day culture period preceded the isolation of CD4+ T cells. Two-dose BNT162b2 or mRNA-1273 vaccination was given to participants. Libraries were prepared by immunoSEQ multiplex PCR; TCRdb keeps only in-frame clonotypes and omits some of them. Of under 35,000 clones listed, about 67% are singletons. Their antigens remain unidentified. The sequences come from CD4+ T cells from PBMCs cultured with HCoV-NL63 spike peptides, collected after COVID-19 vaccination. The receptors come from a human donor who received a COVID-19 vaccine.

This rearrangement joins TRBV10-3 to TRBJ2-1; TRBD1 is a possible D gene (6 bases). This CDR3 is built from 14 residues. Germline-derived CDR1 and CDR2 are ENHRY and SYGVKD. The ends were cut back, 2 bases at V and 1 base at J, with 6 bases in the middle. The CDR3 here is CAISEQGSYNEQFF. The CDR3 DNA is TGTGCCATCAGTGAGCAGGGGTCCTACAATGAGCAGTTCTTC.

The chain links TRBV5-6 to TRBJ1-1; perhaps TRBD1 as D (6 bases). Germline V gene data show CDR1 as SGHDT and CDR2 as YYEEEE. Between the trimmed V and J ends, which lost 0 bases and 5 bases, there was a span of 11 bases. This CDR3 spans 14 amino acids. CDR3 coding DNA: TGTGCCAGCAGCTTGGGCAGGGGTCGGACTGAAGCTTTCTTT. This codes for CASSLGRGRTEAFF.

This chain connects TRBV11-3 to TRBJ2-2; TRBD1 is a possible D gene (5 bases). Germline V gives CDR1 SGHNT, CDR2 YENEEA. The CDR3 has 12 amino acids. V gave up 3 bases and J gave up 6 bases, with 5 bases separating them. The DNA for the CDR3 is TGTGCCAGCAGCTTCAGGGCCGGGGAGCTGTTTTTT. This sequence encodes CASSFRAGELFF.

The genes are TRBV7-9 and TRBJ2-7; tentatively, D is TRBD1 (6 bases). Trimming stripped 3 bases from V and 3 bases from J, with 12 bases between. This CDR3 comprises 14 residues. Germline loops: CDR1 SEHNR, CDR2 FQNEAQ (reference sequence). In DNA, the CDR3 is TGTGCCAGCAGCTTGGACAGTTGGTACTACGAGCAGTACTTC. Translation: CASSLDSWYYEQYF.

Only a few counts were recorded for this clone. V gene TRBV4-1 combines with J gene TRBJ2-7; D is unresolved. Trimming cost V 0 bases and J 0 bases, with 9 bases left between them. The CDR3 runs 15 residues. In germline, CDR1 is MGHRA, CDR2 YSYEKL. CDR3 DNA sequence: TGCGCCAGCAGCCAAGATTTGGTCGACTCCTACGAGCAGTACTTC. This gives the protein CASSQDLVDSYEQYF.

The CDR3 loop reads CASTAAKRGDEQFF. The DNA for the CDR3 is TGCGCCAGCACTGCCGCGAAGAGGGGCGATGAGCAGTTCTTC. The V gene is TRBV5-1, the J gene TRBJ2-1; D may correspond to TRBD1 or TRBD2 (5 bases each). V was cut by 6 bases and J by 8 bases, with 18 bases left in between. Germline CDR1 and CDR2: SGHRS and YFSETQ. The CDR3 consists of 14 residues.

The CDR3 bases are TGCGCCAGCAGCATAGGACAGGGAGGAACAGATACGCAGTATTTT. Translated, it gives CASSIGQGGTDTQYF. This chain uses TRBV5-1 with TRBJ2-3; 8 bases are a match to TRBD1. V lost 4 bases, J lost 3 bases, and 7 bases stayed unmatched. The germline V gene encodes CDR1 SGHRS and CDR2 YFSETQ. This CDR3 region has 15 residues.

This clone is a singleton in its sample. This chain connects TRBV9 to TRBJ1-3; D is unresolved. In germline, CDR1 is SGDLS, CDR2 YYNGEE. This CDR3 spans 12 amino acids. Trimming took 1 base from V and 7 from J, leaving 6 bases between them. CDR3 sequence (DNA): TGTGCCAGCAGCGTAACGGATAACACCATATATTTT. This encodes CASSVTDNTIYF. The full variable domain, rest sourced from reference TRBV9 and TRBJ1-3, is DSGVTQTPKHLITATGQRVTLRCSPRSGDLSVYWYQQSLDQGLQFLIQYYNGEERAKGNILERFSAQQFPDLHSELNLSSLELGDSALYFCASSVTDNTIYFGEGSWLTVV.

V usage is TRBV12-3 or TRBV12-4 and J usage is TRBJ1-6; tentatively, D is TRBD1 (6 bases). The CDR3 is 13 residues long. Trimming left V 6 bases short and J 9 bases short, with 12 bases between. CDR3 bases: TGTGCCAGCAGCCCCGGGGGCCGTTCACCCCTCCACTTT. Amino acid sequence: CASSPGGRSPLHF.